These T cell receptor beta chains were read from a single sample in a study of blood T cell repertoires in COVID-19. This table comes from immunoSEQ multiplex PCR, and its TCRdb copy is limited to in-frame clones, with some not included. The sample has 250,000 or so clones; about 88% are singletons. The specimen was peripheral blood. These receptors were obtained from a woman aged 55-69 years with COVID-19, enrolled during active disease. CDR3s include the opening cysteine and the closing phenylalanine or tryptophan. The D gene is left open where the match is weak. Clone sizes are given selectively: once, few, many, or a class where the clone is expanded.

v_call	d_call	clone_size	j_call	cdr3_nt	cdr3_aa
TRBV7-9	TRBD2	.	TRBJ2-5	TGTGCCAGCAGCTTCGGGACTAGCGGGAGTGGGGAGACCCAGTACTTC	CASSFGTSGSGETQYF
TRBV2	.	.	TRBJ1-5	TGTGCCAGCAGTGTGGCCTTAAGCAATCAGCCCCAGCATTTT	CASSVALSNQPQHF
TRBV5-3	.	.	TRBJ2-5	TGTGCCAGAAGCTTGGGGCCAAGAGGAGGGGAGACCCAGTACTTC	CARSLGPRGGETQYF
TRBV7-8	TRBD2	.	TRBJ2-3	TGTGCCAGCAGCGCGCTAGCGGGGGGGAGCACAGATACGCAGTATTTT	CASSALAGGSTDTQYF
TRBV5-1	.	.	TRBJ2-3	TGCGCCAGCAGCTTGGTCGCCGGGGCAGATACGCAGTATTTT	CASSLVAGADTQYF
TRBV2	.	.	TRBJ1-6	TGTGCCAGCAGTAACCCGCCGGGAACAGGGAATTCACCCCTCCACTTT	CASSNPPGTGNSPLHF
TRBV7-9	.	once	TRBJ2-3	TGTGCCAGCAGCCTAATGGACTACACAGATACGCAGTATTTT	CASSLMDYTDTQYF
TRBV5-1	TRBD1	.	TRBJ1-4	TGCGCCAGCAGCTTCGGTGACAGGGGGCAGGAAAAACTGTTTTTT	CASSFGDRGQEKLFF
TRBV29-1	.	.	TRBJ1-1	TGCAGCGCGGTAGAGGGAACTGGAAACACTGAAGCTTTCTTT	CSAVEGTGNTEAFF
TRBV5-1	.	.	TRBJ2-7	TGCGCCAGCAGCTTTGGGGCCAGAACCGACTACGAGCAGTACTTC	CASSFGARTDYEQYF
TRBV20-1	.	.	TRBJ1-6	TGCAGTGCTAGTCTGTTGGGAGGTGTTAGTGATTCACCCCTCCACTTT	CSASLLGGVSDSPLHF
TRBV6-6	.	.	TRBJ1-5	TGTGCCAGCGCCCTTACAGGGAGCAATCAGCCCCAGCATTTT	CASALTGSNQPQHF
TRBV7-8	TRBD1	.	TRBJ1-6	TGTGCCAGCAGCACCAGACAGGGTTCTAATTCACCCCTCCACTTT	CASSTRQGSNSPLHF
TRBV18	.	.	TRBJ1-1	TGTGCCAGCTCACCAACGGGACTTAAGGCTGAAGCTTTCTTT	CASSPTGLKAEAFF
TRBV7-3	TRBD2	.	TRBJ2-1	TGTGCCAGCAGCCGCGGGGGGACACTCAATGAGCAGTTCTTC	CASSRGGTLNEQFF
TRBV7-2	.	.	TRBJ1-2	TGTGCCAGCAGCCCCCTAGGTGGAAGGGGTATTAACTATGGCTACACCTTC	CASSPLGGRGINYGYTF
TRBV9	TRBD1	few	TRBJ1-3	TGTGCCAGCAGCCCAAGGACAGGGGCAGGAAACACCATATATTTT	CASSPRTGAGNTIYF
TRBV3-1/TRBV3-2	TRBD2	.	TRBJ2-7	TGTGCCAGCAGCCAAGCTCCAGTCCTAGCGGGAGGGGAGCAGTACTTC	CASSQAPVLAGGEQYF
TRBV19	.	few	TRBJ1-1	TGTGCCAGTAGTACCAGGAACCCCCGATTCTTGAACACTGAAGCTTTCTTT	CASSTRNPRFLNTEAFF
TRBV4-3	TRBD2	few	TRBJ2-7	TGCGCCAGCAGCCAGCTAGCGGGAGGAAACGAGCAGTACTTC	CASSQLAGGNEQYF
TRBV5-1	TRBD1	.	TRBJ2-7	TGCGCCAGCAGCCCCCGGACAGGGGAAACCTACGAGCAGTACTTC	CASSPRTGETYEQYF
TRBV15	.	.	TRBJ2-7	TGTGCCACCAGCAGGGTGCCGGGAGCAAATTACGAGCAGTACTTC	CATSRVPGANYEQYF
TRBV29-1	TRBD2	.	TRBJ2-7	TGCAGCGTTGACGATGCGGGAGTTGGGTACGAGCAGTACTTC	CSVDDAGVGYEQYF
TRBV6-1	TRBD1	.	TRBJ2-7	TGTGCCAGCAGTGAAGCTTGGACAGGGATAGCTTTC	CASSEAWTGIAF
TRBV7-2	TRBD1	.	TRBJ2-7	TGTGCCAGCAGCTTAGACAGGGGCTTCGACGAGCAGTACTTC	CASSLDRGFDEQYF
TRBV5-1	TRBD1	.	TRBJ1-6	TGCGCCAGCAGCGACTTCGCAACAGGGGGGAGTTCACCCCTCCACTTT	CASSDFATGGSSPLHF
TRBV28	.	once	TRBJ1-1	TGTGCCAGCAGTTTCCTGGGGAGGACTGAAGCTTTCTTT	CASSFLGRTEAFF
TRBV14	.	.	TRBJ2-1	TGTGCCAGCAGCCAAGTCTGGGGGGTTTACAATGAGCAGTTCTTC	CASSQVWGVYNEQFF